This record covers a single T cell receptor beta chain. The antigen is not known. Original analysis: Junction-only immunoSEQ sequences carried no quality scores, so filtering differed. Assay used: immunoSEQ multiplex PCR; TCRdb lists only in-frame clones, some missing. V, J and clone size reflect that table, while D and trimming were determined from the DNA. The data hold about 1.4 million clones, with 96% observed a single time. The data stem from a study of shared clonotypes between healthy human individuals. Across the study: Those who served as donors were a couple of women and a few men between the ages of 18 and 49.

Study results and limitations: What rarefaction showed was incomplete sorted-subset sequencing despite large depth. Clonotype sharing among donors was expected to depend on sequencing depth.

Germline V gives CDR1 SEHNR, CDR2 FQNEAQ (reference sequence). With V trimmed by 4 bases and J by 4 bases, 8 bases remained unmatched. This CDR3 contains 15 residues. Input material: naive CD4+ T cells sorted from blood. Subset here: CD45RA+ positively selected. The TCR comes from a man younger than 45 in good health. The V call is TRBV7-9, the J call TRBJ2-3, with TRBD1 matching 7 bases. The CDR3 DNA reads TGTGCCAGCAGCTCCGGACAGGTTGGGGCAGATACGCAGTATTTT. Amino acid sequence: CASSSGQVGADTQYF.